The rows below give T cell receptor beta chains drawn from one sample of a study of blood T cell repertoires in COVID-19. Profiled with immunoSEQ multiplex PCR; TCRdb holds only in-frame clones, not every one. Among 150,000 to 200,000 clones listed, 80% to 85% were seen once. Sequencing used peripheral blood. Receptors were obtained from a human donor with acute or convalescent COVID-19. The donor label of this sample is uncertain. Each CDR3 is given with its conserved first and last residue. D genes are given only for firm matches. A clone size is listed for some rows: how often the clone was seen (once, few, many), or a class if it is expanded.

length: 12; J: TRBJ2-1; D: TRBD2; V: TRBV10-3; size: .; DNA: TGTGCCATCGGTCGGGGGGGCAATGAGCAGTTCTTC; CDR3: CAIGRGGNEQFF
length: 12; J: TRBJ2-7; D: .; V: TRBV3-1/TRBV3-2; size: .; DNA: TGTGCCAGCAGCCAGGGGGGCTACGAGCAGTACTTC; CDR3: CASSQGGYEQYF
length: 11; J: TRBJ2-1; D: .; V: TRBV20-1; size: .; DNA: TGCAGTGCGAGCTCGTACAATGAGCAGTTCTTC; CDR3: CSASSYNEQFF
length: 15; J: TRBJ1-5; D: TRBD1; V: TRBV28; size: .; DNA: TGTGCCAGCAGCCGCAGGGACAGGGACGATCAGCCCCAGCATTTT; CDR3: CASSRRDRDDQPQHF
length: 13; J: TRBJ1-4; D: .; V: TRBV7-2; size: .; DNA: TGTGCCAGCAGCTTAGACAGGGCTGAAAAACTGTTTTTT; CDR3: CASSLDRAEKLFF
length: 16; J: TRBJ2-3; D: TRBD1; V: TRBV5-4; size: .; DNA: TGTGCCAGCAGCTTGAGGGCAGGGGGTATCACAGATACGCAGTATTTT; CDR3: CASSLRAGGITDTQYF
length: 17; J: TRBJ2-5; D: TRBD2; V: TRBV6-4; size: .; DNA: TGTGCCAGCAGCCTACTTGAGGGGACTAGCGGGGTCGAGACCCAGTACTTC; CDR3: CASSLLEGTSGVETQYF
length: 16; J: TRBJ2-2; D: TRBD2; V: TRBV9; size: .; DNA: TGTGCCAGCAGCGTAGTTGGGACTAGCGGCACCGGGGAGCTGTTTTTT; CDR3: CASSVVGTSGTGELFF
length: 15; J: TRBJ1-3; D: TRBD1; V: TRBV9; size: .; DNA: TGTGCCAGCAGCGAAAACAGGGGGGCTGGAAACACCATATATTTT; CDR3: CASSENRGAGNTIYF
length: 14; J: TRBJ2-2; D: .; V: TRBV7-3; size: .; DNA: TGTGCCAGCAGGTTACTGGGGCCAACCGGGGAGCTGTTTTTT; CDR3: CASRLLGPTGELFF
length: 11; J: TRBJ1-4; D: .; V: TRBV12-3/TRBV12-4; size: few; DNA: TGTGCCAGCACCCTTAGTGAAAAACTGTTTTTT; CDR3: CASTLSEKLFF
length: 15; J: TRBJ2-2; D: TRBD1; V: TRBV6-1; size: .; DNA: TGTGCCAGCAGTGAAAGGGACAGGGTAGGCGGGGAGCTGTTTTTT; CDR3: CASSERDRVGGELFF
length: 10; J: TRBJ2-1; D: .; V: TRBV20-1; size: .; DNA: TGCAGTGCTAGTAACACTGAGCAGTTCTTC; CDR3: CSASNTEQFF
length: 15; J: TRBJ2-7; D: .; V: TRBV7-2; size: .; DNA: TGTGCCAGCAGCTTAAGAATCGGGACAACCTACGAGCAGTACTTC; CDR3: CASSLRIGTTYEQYF